The rows below give T cell receptor beta chains drawn from one sample of a study of blood T cell repertoires in COVID-19. Sequenced by immunoSEQ multiplex PCR; TCRdb stores in-frame clones only, minus some. The table has 350,000 to 400,000 clones, roughly 90% seen once. The sample consisted of peripheral blood. These receptors came from a woman aged 25-40 years with COVID-19, enrolled during active disease. Both conserved end residues are part of each CDR3. The D gene is left open where the match is weak. Clone sizes are given selectively: once, few, many, or a class where the clone is expanded.

NA	TRBV27	NA	TRBJ2-3	TGTGCCAGCAGTTTATTGGCTAGGTCCACAGATACGCAGTATTTT	CASSLLARSTDTQYF
NA	TRBV3-1/TRBV3-2	NA	TRBJ1-3	TGTGCCGGAGAAACTGGAAACACCATATATTTT	CAGETGNTIYF
once	TRBV29-1	NA	TRBJ1-1	TGCAGCGTTGAGTCCCGGCAGGGGTCAAAAGCTTTCTTT	CSVESRQGSKAFF
once	TRBV5-1	NA	TRBJ2-2	TGCGCCAGCAGCCCCTCCGAGGGAGTCACCACCGGGGAGCTGTTTTTT	CASSPSEGVTTGELFF
NA	TRBV10-3	TRBD1	TRBJ1-1	TGTGCCACCCAGGCAGGGGGGACTGAAGCTTTCTTT	CATQAGGTEAFF
NA	TRBV5-1	NA	TRBJ2-1	TGCGCCAGCAGCTTTGCAGGGCGGAGCTCCTACAATGAGCAGTTCTTC	CASSFAGRSSYNEQFF
NA	TRBV4-2	TRBD1	TRBJ2-5	TGTGCCAGCAGCCAAGTAAACAGGGGATCGGGAGAGACCCAGTACTTC	CASSQVNRGSGETQYF
NA	TRBV29-1	NA	TRBJ1-2	TGCAGCGTTGAGAGGGCAGGTTCTAGTAAAGGCTACACCTTC	CSVERAGSSKGYTF
NA	TRBV11-2	TRBD1	TRBJ1-4	TGTGCCAGCAGCTTAGCAGGGGGGCATGAAAAACTGTTTTTT	CASSLAGGHEKLFF
few	TRBV2	NA	TRBJ2-2	TGTGCCAGCAGTGTCCTCCGAGACACCGGGGAGCTGTTTTTT	CASSVLRDTGELFF
NA	TRBV11-3	NA	TRBJ2-5	TGTGCCAGCAGCTTACTTGGTAGCGTCCCCAGGGAGACCCAGTACTTC	CASSLLGSVPRETQYF
NA	TRBV28	NA	TRBJ2-7	TGTGCCAGCACTGGGGGGACAGCTGTCTACGAGCAGTACTTC	CASTGGTAVYEQYF
NA	TRBV5-1	NA	TRBJ1-4	TGCGCCAGCAGCTTGGCCCTGCGGCAGAAGGATGAAAAACTGTTTTTT	CASSLALRQKDEKLFF
once	TRBV2	TRBD1	TRBJ2-7	TGTGCCAGCACGGGACAGGGGGTACGGATCGAGCAGTACTTC	CASTGQGVRIEQYF
once	TRBV4-3	TRBD2	TRBJ2-3	TGCGCCAGCAGCCCCGGAACTAGCGTCGTCACCAATACGCAGTATTTT	CASSPGTSVVTNTQYF
NA	TRBV7-8	TRBD1	TRBJ1-1	TGTGCCAGCAGCTTAGCTACCCATTTGACAGGGTGGAGGACTGAAGCTTTCTTT	CASSLATHLTGWRTEAFF
NA	TRBV2	NA	TRBJ1-2	TGTGCCAGCTCCGGACAGCCCTATGGCTACACCTTC	CASSGQPYGYTF
few	TRBV7-8	TRBD2	TRBJ2-2	TGTGCCAGCAGCCCGTTGTGGGAGGGAAACACCGGGGAGCTGTTTTTT	CASSPLWEGNTGELFF
NA	TRBV6-4	NA	TRBJ1-2	TGTGCCAGCAGTGACTCGTCCAGGGGACATAACTATGGCTACACCTTC	CASSDSSRGHNYGYTF
NA	TRBV5-4	NA	TRBJ1-4	TGTGCCAGCAGCTCCGAGAATGCTGAAAAACTGTTTTTT	CASSSENAEKLFF
NA	TRBV7-9	TRBD1	TRBJ1-6	TGTGCCAGCAGCTCCGGACAGGGCCGCTATAATTCACCCCTCCACTTT	CASSSGQGRYNSPLHF
NA	TRBV7-2	NA	TRBJ1-1	TGTGCCAGCAGCTCAGGAACGAACACTGAAGCTTTCTTT	CASSSGTNTEAFF
few	TRBV9	TRBD2	TRBJ2-1	TGTGCCAGCAGCCGTAGCGGGGACTTTAACAATGAGCAGTTCTTC	CASSRSGDFNNEQFF
NA	TRBV29-1	NA	TRBJ2-2	TGCAGCGTTCGGGGGACAGCGAACACCGGGGAGCTGTTTTTT	CSVRGTANTGELFF
NA	TRBV11-2	NA	TRBJ1-1	TGTGCCAGCAGCTCCCAGGGTGAAGCTTTCTTT	CASSSQGEAFF
NA	TRBV27	TRBD2	TRBJ2-3	TGTGCCAGCAGTCTTCGACCTAGCGGCCTTAGCACAGATACGCAGTATTTT	CASSLRPSGLSTDTQYF